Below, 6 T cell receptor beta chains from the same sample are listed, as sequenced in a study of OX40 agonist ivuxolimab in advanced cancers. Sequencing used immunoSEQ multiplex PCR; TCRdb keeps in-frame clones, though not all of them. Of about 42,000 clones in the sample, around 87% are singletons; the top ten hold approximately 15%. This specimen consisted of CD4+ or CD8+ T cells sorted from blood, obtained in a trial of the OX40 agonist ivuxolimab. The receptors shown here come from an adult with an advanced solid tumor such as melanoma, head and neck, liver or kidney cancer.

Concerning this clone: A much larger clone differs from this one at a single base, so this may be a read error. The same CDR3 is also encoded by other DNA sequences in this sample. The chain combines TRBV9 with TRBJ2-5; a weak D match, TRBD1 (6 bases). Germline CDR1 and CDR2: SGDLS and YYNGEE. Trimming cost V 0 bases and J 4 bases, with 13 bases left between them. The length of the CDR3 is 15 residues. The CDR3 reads CASSVDSGAGETQYF. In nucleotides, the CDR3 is TGTGCCAGCAGCGTAGATTCAGGGGCGGGAGAGACCCAGTACTTC.

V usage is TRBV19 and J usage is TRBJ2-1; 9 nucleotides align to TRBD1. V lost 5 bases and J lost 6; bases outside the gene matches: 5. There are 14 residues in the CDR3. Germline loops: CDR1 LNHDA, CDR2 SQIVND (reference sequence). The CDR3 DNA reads TGTGCCAGTAGTTTTGGGACAGGGTTCAATGAGCAGTTCTTC. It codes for CASSFGTGFNEQFF.

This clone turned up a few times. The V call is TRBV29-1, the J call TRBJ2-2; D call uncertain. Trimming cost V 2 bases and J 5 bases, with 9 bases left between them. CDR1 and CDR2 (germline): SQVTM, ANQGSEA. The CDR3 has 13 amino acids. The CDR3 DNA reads TGCAGCGTTGAATTAGTGGGTACCGGGGAGCTGTTTTTT. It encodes CSVELVGTGELFF.

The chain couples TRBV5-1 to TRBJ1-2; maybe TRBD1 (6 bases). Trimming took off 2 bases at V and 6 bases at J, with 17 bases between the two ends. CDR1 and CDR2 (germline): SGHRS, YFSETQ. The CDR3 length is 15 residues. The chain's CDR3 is CASSFGEGGMDGYTF. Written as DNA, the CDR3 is TGCGCCAGCAGCTTTGGTGAAGGGGGGATGGATGGCTACACCTTC.

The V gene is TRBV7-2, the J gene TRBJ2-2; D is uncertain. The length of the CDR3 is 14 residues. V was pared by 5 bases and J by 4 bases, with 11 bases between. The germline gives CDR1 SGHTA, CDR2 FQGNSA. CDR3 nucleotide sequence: TGTGCCAGCAGCCTCGGCCACAGCACCGGGGAGCTGTTTTTT. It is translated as CASSLGHSTGELFF.

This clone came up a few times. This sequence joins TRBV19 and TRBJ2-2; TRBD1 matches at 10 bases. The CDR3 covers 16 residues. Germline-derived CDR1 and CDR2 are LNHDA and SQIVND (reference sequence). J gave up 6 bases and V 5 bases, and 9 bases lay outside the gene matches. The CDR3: CASSFPGQGISGELFF. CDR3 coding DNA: TGTGCCAGTAGTTTCCCGGGACAGGGGATTTCCGGGGAGCTGTTTTTT. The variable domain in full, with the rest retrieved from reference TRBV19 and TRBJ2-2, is DGGITQSPKYLFRKEGQNVTLSCEQNLNHDAMYWYRQDPGQGLRLIYYSQIVNDFQKGDIAEGYSVSREKKESFPLTVTSAQKNPTAFYLCASSFPGQGISGELFFGEGSRLTVL.